This T cell receptor beta chain emerged from a study of blood T cell repertoires in COVID-19. With 2 bases removed from V and 4 bases from J, the gap between germline ends came to 21 bases. This CDR3 has 18 residues. Germline values: CDR1 MGHRA, CDR2 YSYEKL. Clones were sequenced by immunoSEQ multiplex PCR, and TCRdb holds only the in-frame ones, with some missing. Altogether under 300,000 clones are present, about 90% being singletons, with the ten largest covering approximately 3.3%. Sequencing input: peripheral blood. The rearrangement links TRBV4-1 to TRBJ1-3; TRBD1 might be the D (6 bases). This TCR was recovered from a woman between 40 and 55 years old with acute or convalescent COVID-19. DNA for the CDR3: TGCGCCAGCAGCCAAAGTCCCTTCACGGGGGGCGTGGGAAACACCATATATTTT. Its protein is CASSQSPFTGGVGNTIYF.